This is a list of T cell receptor beta chains from one sample in a study of Graves' ophthalmopathy and Graves' hyperthyroidism. TCRdb redid the calling of the multiplex PCR reads with MiXCR, one entry per CDR3 protein. Of hundreds of thousands of distinct CDR3 sequences listed, approximately 39% are singletons. Sequences were obtained from peripheral blood. Receptors originate from an adult man with Graves' ophthalmopathy. Each CDR3 is given with its conserved first and last residue. A D gene is named only where the DNA matches it firmly. The size of a clone is reported for some rows only, either as once, few or many, or as a class for expanded clones.

abundance: .; j_gene: TRBJ1-5; d_gene: TRBD1; v_gene: TRBV12-3/TRBV12-4; CDR3aa: CASSPEDRDSNQPQHF; CDR3nt: TGTGCCAGCTCACCAGAGGACAGGGATAGCAATCAGCCCCAGCATTTT
abundance: many; j_gene: TRBJ1-1; d_gene: .; v_gene: TRBV9; CDR3aa: CASSASSRVGRRNTEAFF; CDR3nt: TGTGCCAGCAGCGCCTCCAGCCGAGTGGGACGGAGAAACACTGAAGCTTTCTTT
abundance: many; j_gene: TRBJ1-4; d_gene: .; v_gene: TRBV29-1; CDR3aa: CSVLGHEKLFF; CDR3nt: TGCAGCGTCCTGGGGCATGAAAAACTGTTTTTT
abundance: few; j_gene: TRBJ2-7; d_gene: .; v_gene: TRBV5-4; CDR3aa: CANSWDWAYEQYF; CDR3nt: TGTGCCAACAGTTGGGACTGGGCCTACGAGCAGTACTTC
abundance: .; j_gene: TRBJ1-2; d_gene: .; v_gene: TRBV6-6; CDR3aa: CASSPDAINYGYTF; CDR3nt: TGTGCCAGCAGTCCGGACGCGATTAACTATGGCTACACCTTC
abundance: few; j_gene: TRBJ1-1; d_gene: TRBD1; v_gene: TRBV15; CDR3aa: CATSRIRDRPMNTEAFF; CDR3nt: TGTGCCACCAGCAGAATCCGGGACAGGCCTATGAACACTGAAGCTTTCTTT
abundance: .; j_gene: TRBJ2-7; d_gene: TRBD2; v_gene: TRBV2; CDR3aa: CASNLAGGYYEQYF; CDR3nt: TGTGCCAGCAACCTAGCGGGAGGTTACTACGAGCAGTACTTC
abundance: .; j_gene: TRBJ2-7; d_gene: TRBD2; v_gene: TRBV9; CDR3aa: CASGGGSSYEQYF; CDR3nt: TGTGCCAGCGGGGGGGGGAGCTCCTACGAGCAGTACTTC
abundance: .; j_gene: TRBJ2-7; d_gene: TRBD2; v_gene: TRBV11-2; CDR3aa: CASSWHPGGRTYEQYF; CDR3nt: TGTGCCAGCAGCTGGCATCCGGGAGGAAGGACCTACGAGCAGTACTTC
abundance: .; j_gene: TRBJ1-6; d_gene: .; v_gene: TRBV7-2; CDR3aa: CASSLSGTTGAGSPLHF; CDR3nt: TGTGCCAGCAGCTTATCGGGCACGACAGGAGCCGGCTCACCCCTCCACTTT
abundance: .; j_gene: TRBJ1-6; d_gene: .; v_gene: TRBV5-1; CDR3aa: CASRPGAMWSPLHF; CDR3nt: TGCGCCAGCAGGCCGGGGGCTATGTGGTCACCCCTCCACTTT
abundance: .; j_gene: TRBJ1-2; d_gene: .; v_gene: TRBV7-6; CDR3aa: CASSRGSEVGNYYGYTF; CDR3nt: TGTGCCAGCAGTCGGGGCAGTGAAGTGGGCAACTACTATGGCTACACCTTC
abundance: many; j_gene: TRBJ2-5; d_gene: .; v_gene: TRBV7-9; CDR3aa: CASSLGGLWLGISQETQYF; CDR3nt: TGTGCCAGCAGCTTAGGTGGGCTCTGGCTGGGGATATCCCAAGAGACCCAGTACTTC
abundance: .; j_gene: TRBJ2-6; d_gene: TRBD1; v_gene: TRBV10-3; CDR3aa: CAISASTGSGANVLTF; CDR3nt: TGTGCCATCAGCGCCTCGACAGGGTCCGGGGCCAACGTCCTGACTTTC
abundance: .; j_gene: TRBJ1-6; d_gene: TRBD1; v_gene: TRBV7-9; CDR3aa: CASSAGQGYRSPLHF; CDR3nt: TGTGCCAGCAGCGCCGGACAGGGGTATCGTTCACCCCTCCACTTT
abundance: .; j_gene: TRBJ2-5; d_gene: .; v_gene: TRBV10-3; CDR3aa: CAIKEGPSFGETQYF; CDR3nt: TGTGCCATCAAGGAGGGGCCAAGTTTCGGGGAGACCCAGTACTTC
abundance: .; j_gene: TRBJ2-5; d_gene: TRBD1; v_gene: TRBV7-2; CDR3aa: CASSFRDRGVAILIRFDPETQYF; CDR3nt: TGTGCCAGCAGCTTCCGGGACAGGGGTGTCGCGATCTTAATCCGTTTTGACCCAGAGACCCAGTACTTC
abundance: .; j_gene: TRBJ1-4; d_gene: .; v_gene: TRBV9; CDR3aa: CASSQEGGATNEKLFF; CDR3nt: TGTGCCAGCAGCCAAGAGGGCGGTGCAACTAATGAAAAACTGTTTTTT
abundance: once; j_gene: TRBJ2-2; d_gene: TRBD2; v_gene: TRBV12-3/TRBV12-4; CDR3aa: CASSFGGSGGTGELFF; CDR3nt: TGTGCCAGCAGTTTCGGGGGGAGTGGCGGCACCGGGGAGCTGTTTTTT
abundance: .; j_gene: TRBJ1-6; d_gene: .; v_gene: TRBV25-1; CDR3aa: CASRGGFNSPLHF; CDR3nt: TGTGCCAGCAGGGGCGGCTTCAATTCACCCCTCCACTTT
abundance: .; j_gene: TRBJ2-3; d_gene: .; v_gene: TRBV29-1; CDR3aa: CSVEPSGTRLTDTQYF; CDR3nt: TGCAGCGTTGAACCCTCCGGGACGAGGTTAACAGATACGCAGTATTTT
abundance: many; j_gene: TRBJ2-7; d_gene: TRBD1; v_gene: TRBV29-1; CDR3aa: CSVEDREAYEQYF; CDR3nt: TGCAGCGTGGAGGACAGGGAAGCCTACGAGCAGTACTTC
abundance: many; j_gene: TRBJ1-2; d_gene: .; v_gene: TRBV12-3/TRBV12-4; CDR3aa: CASRQSGAGGYTF; CDR3nt: TGTGCCAGCAGGCAATCGGGGGCCGGAGGCTACACCTTC
abundance: many; j_gene: TRBJ1-1; d_gene: .; v_gene: TRBV20-1; CDR3aa: CSARVYSNSYAEAFF; CDR3nt: TGCAGTGCTAGAGTATATTCCAATAGCTACGCTGAAGCTTTCTTT
abundance: .; j_gene: TRBJ2-7; d_gene: TRBD1; v_gene: TRBV7-4; CDR3aa: CATTGQVRLYEQYF; CDR3nt: TGTGCCACGACTGGACAGGTCCGGTTATACGAGCAGTACTTC
abundance: few; j_gene: TRBJ2-7; d_gene: TRBD2; v_gene: TRBV20-1; CDR3aa: CSAPRRPGLVGSEQYF; CDR3nt: TGCAGTGCTCCCCGCAGACCGGGACTAGTGGGTTCCGAGCAGTACTTC
abundance: .; j_gene: TRBJ2-7; d_gene: .; v_gene: TRBV10-3; CDR3aa: CAWSIGGSYEQYF; CDR3nt: TGTGCCTGGAGTATAGGGGGTTCCTACGAGCAGTACTTC
abundance: .; j_gene: TRBJ1-5; d_gene: TRBD1; v_gene: TRBV6-2/TRBV6-3; CDR3aa: CASSPNRDRVGQPQHF; CDR3nt: TGTGCCAGCAGCCCAAACCGGGACAGGGTGGGTCAGCCCCAGCATTTT
abundance: once; j_gene: TRBJ2-1; d_gene: TRBD2; v_gene: TRBV10-3; CDR3aa: CAISESGSGRGEQFF; CDR3nt: TGTGCCATCAGTGAGTCGGGTAGCGGGAGGGGTGAGCAGTTCTTC
abundance: .; j_gene: TRBJ2-2; d_gene: .; v_gene: TRBV9; CDR3aa: CASSAAVGVPGELFF; CDR3nt: TGTGCCAGCAGCGCGGCGGTGGGGGTTCCCGGGGAGCTGTTTTTT
abundance: once; j_gene: TRBJ1-2; d_gene: .; v_gene: TRBV10-3; CDR3aa: CASRLDDTPNYGYTF; CDR3nt: TGTGCCAGCAGATTAGACGACACCCCAAACTATGGCTACACCTTC
abundance: many; j_gene: TRBJ1-6; d_gene: TRBD1; v_gene: TRBV5-8; CDR3aa: CASSSGTVWRNSPLHF; CDR3nt: TGTGCCAGCAGCAGTGGGACAGTGTGGAGGAATTCACCCCTCCACTTT
abundance: .; j_gene: TRBJ2-2; d_gene: .; v_gene: TRBV7-9; CDR3aa: CASSLVTDGVPGELFF; CDR3nt: TGTGCCAGCAGCTTGGTGACAGACGGCGTCCCCGGGGAGCTGTTTTTT
abundance: few; j_gene: TRBJ1-2; d_gene: .; v_gene: TRBV9; CDR3aa: CASSVMAETNYGYTF; CDR3nt: TGTGCCAGCAGCGTAATGGCAGAGACTAACTATGGCTACACCTTC
abundance: .; j_gene: TRBJ2-1; d_gene: .; v_gene: TRBV25-1; CDR3aa: CASSESTDEQFF; CDR3nt: TGTGCCAGCAGTGAATCAACGGATGAGCAGTTCTTC
abundance: .; j_gene: TRBJ2-7; d_gene: .; v_gene: TRBV7-8; CDR3aa: CASSLARAQGTFWARGLYEQYF; CDR3nt: TGTGCCAGCAGCTTAGCCCGGGCGCAGGGGACCTTTTGGGCCCGGGGACTCTACGAGCAGTACTTC
abundance: once; j_gene: TRBJ2-5; d_gene: .; v_gene: TRBV29-1; CDR3aa: CSPFIGRQETQYF; CDR3nt: TGCAGTCCTTTCATAGGGAGGCAGGAGACCCAGTACTTC
abundance: .; j_gene: TRBJ2-2; d_gene: TRBD2; v_gene: TRBV20-1; CDR3aa: CSARDLAENTGELFF; CDR3nt: TGCAGTGCTAGAGATCTAGCGGAGAACACCGGGGAGCTGTTTTTT
abundance: .; j_gene: TRBJ2-6; d_gene: .; v_gene: TRBV29-1; CDR3aa: CSVVLGAGANVLTF; CDR3nt: TGCAGCGTTGTTCTGGGAGCTGGGGCCAACGTCCTGACTTTC
abundance: few; j_gene: TRBJ2-3; d_gene: TRBD2; v_gene: TRBV5-1; CDR3aa: CASSGGAKVTDTQYF; CDR3nt: TGCGCCAGCTCCGGGGGGGCCAAGGTCACAGATACGCAGTATTTT
abundance: many; j_gene: TRBJ2-6; d_gene: .; v_gene: TRBV2; CDR3aa: CASKERFSGANVLTF; CDR3nt: TGTGCCAGCAAGGAAAGGTTTTCTGGGGCCAACGTCCTGACTTTC
abundance: .; j_gene: TRBJ2-5; d_gene: TRBD2; v_gene: TRBV7-6; CDR3aa: CASSPRGSGRRETQYF; CDR3nt: TGTGCCAGCAGCCCCAGGGGTAGCGGGAGAAGAGAGACCCAGTACTTC
abundance: many; j_gene: TRBJ1-6; d_gene: .; v_gene: TRBV7-9; CDR3aa: CASSAQGKNSPLHF; CDR3nt: TGTGCCAGCAGCGCTCAGGGGAAGAATTCACCCCTCCACTTT
abundance: .; j_gene: TRBJ1-3; d_gene: .; v_gene: TRBV10-3; CDR3aa: CASLVAGAGNTIYF; CDR3nt: TGTGCCAGCCTTGTTGCAGGCGCTGGAAACACCATATATTTT
abundance: many; j_gene: TRBJ1-5; d_gene: .; v_gene: TRBV20-1; CDR3aa: CSAANKGGWPQHF; CDR3nt: TGCAGTGCTGCCAATAAAGGGGGTTGGCCCCAGCATTTT